This T cell receptor (beta chain) was identified during a study of shared clonotypes between healthy human individuals. Study observations and caveats: Rarefaction indicated that sorted-subset sequencing remained incomplete although depth was large.

CD4+ cells yielded CD45RA+ naive and CD45RA-negative memory subsets. Concerning this clone: Its antigen is currently unknown.

The CDR3 totals 14 residues. V was pared by 3 bases and J by 2 bases, with 11 bases between. The germline CDR1 and CDR2 sequences are MRHNA and SNTAGT. Data came from immunoSEQ multiplex PCR; TCRdb stores just in-frame clones and leaves some out. Found here are a few million clones, over 90% of them singletons; the top ten hold 0.39%. This chain uses TRBV6-4 with TRBJ2-7; TRBD1 is a possible D gene (5 bases). The sequencing sample was made of naive CD4+ T cells from PBMCs. Subset defined: CD45RA+ positively selected. This receptor was taken from a man younger than 35 in good health. Some clones in this sample may be carry-over from other donors' samples. CDR3 region: CASSDGAGTYEQYF. The CDR3 DNA sequence: TGTGCCAGCAGTGATGGGGCAGGGACCTACGAGCAGTACTTC.